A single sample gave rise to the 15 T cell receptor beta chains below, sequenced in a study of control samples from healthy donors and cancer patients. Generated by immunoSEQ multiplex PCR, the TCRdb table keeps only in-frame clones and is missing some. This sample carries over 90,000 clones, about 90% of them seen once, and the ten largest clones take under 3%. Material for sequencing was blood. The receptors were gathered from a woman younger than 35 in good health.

CDR3 loop: CASSFLSSGTSEQYF. Here the CDR3 DNA reads TGTGCCAGCAGCTTTTTGTCTAGCGGGACTTCCGAGCAGTACTTC. The gene calls are TRBV7-9 and TRBJ2-7; 9 bases agree with TRBD2. Germline-derived CDR1 and CDR2 are SEHNR and FQNEAQ (reference sequence). CDR3 length: 15 amino acids. V shed 3 bases and J 6 bases; nucleotides not matched to a gene: 9.

Written as DNA, the CDR3 is TGTGCCACCAGTGATCCCTCGGGGGGGGATCAGCCCCAGCATTTT. This codes for CATSDPSGGDQPQHF. This chain uses TRBV24-1 with TRBJ1-5; perhaps TRBD1 as D (5 bases). In germline, CDR1 is KGHDR, CDR2 SFDVKD. V lost 3 bases and J 5 bases, leaving 13 bases between the germline ends. The CDR3 length is 15 residues.

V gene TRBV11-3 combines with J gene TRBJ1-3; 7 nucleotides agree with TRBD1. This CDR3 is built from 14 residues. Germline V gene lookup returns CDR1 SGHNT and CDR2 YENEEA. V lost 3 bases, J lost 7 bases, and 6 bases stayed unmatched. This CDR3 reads CASSFNRDSNTIYF. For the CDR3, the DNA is TGTGCCAGCAGCTTTAACAGGGACAGTAACACCATATATTTT.

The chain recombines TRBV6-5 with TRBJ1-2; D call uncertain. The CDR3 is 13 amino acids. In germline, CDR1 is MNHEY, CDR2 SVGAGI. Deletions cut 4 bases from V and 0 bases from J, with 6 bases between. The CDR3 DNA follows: TGTGCCAGCAGTTTTAGAACTAACTATGGCTACACCTTC. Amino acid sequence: CASSFRTNYGYTF.

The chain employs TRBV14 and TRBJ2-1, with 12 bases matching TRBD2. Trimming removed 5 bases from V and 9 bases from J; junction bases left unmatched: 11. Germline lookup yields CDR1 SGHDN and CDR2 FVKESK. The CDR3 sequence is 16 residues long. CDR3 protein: CASSRLAGAIGSEQFF. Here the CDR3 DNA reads TGTGCCAGCAGCAGACTAGCGGGGGCTATCGGGAGTGAGCAGTTCTTC.

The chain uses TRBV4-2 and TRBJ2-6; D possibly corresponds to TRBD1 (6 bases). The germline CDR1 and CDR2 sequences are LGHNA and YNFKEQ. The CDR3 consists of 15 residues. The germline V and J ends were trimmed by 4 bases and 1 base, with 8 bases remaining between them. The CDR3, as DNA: TGTGCCAGCAGCCCAGACAGGTCTGGGGCCAACGTCCTGACTTTC. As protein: CASSPDRSGANVLTF.

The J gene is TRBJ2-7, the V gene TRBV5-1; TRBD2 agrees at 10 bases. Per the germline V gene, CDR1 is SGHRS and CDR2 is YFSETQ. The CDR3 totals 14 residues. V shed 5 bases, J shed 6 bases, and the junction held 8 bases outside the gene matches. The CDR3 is CASRPAAGGREQYF. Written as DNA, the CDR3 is TGCGCCAGCAGGCCCGCAGCGGGAGGGCGCGAGCAGTACTTC.

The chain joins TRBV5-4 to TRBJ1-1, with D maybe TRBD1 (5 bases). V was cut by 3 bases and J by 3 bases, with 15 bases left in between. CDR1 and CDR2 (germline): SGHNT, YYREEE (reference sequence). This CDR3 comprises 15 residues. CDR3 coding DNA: TGTGCCAGCAGCTGGGGTGGGGCGGGTGACACTGAAGCTTTCTTT. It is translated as CASSWGGAGDTEAFF.

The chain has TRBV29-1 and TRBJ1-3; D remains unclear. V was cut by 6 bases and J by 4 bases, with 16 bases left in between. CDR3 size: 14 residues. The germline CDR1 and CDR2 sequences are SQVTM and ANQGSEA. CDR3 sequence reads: CSVSLGVKGNTIYF. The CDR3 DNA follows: TGCAGCGTGTCACTCGGGGTAAAGGGAAACACCATATATTTT.

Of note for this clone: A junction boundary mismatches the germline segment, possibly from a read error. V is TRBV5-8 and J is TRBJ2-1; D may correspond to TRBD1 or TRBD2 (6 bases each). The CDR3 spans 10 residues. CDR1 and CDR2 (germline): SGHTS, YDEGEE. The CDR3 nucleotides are TGTGCCAGCAGCAGGGGGGTGGTGGTCTTC. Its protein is CASSRGVVVF.

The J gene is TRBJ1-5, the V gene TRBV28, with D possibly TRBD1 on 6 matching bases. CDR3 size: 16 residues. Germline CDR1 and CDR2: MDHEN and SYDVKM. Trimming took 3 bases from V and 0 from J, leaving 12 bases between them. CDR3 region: CASSFVGQYSNQPQHF. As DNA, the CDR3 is TGTGCCAGCAGTTTCGTCGGACAGTATAGCAATCAGCCCCAGCATTTT.

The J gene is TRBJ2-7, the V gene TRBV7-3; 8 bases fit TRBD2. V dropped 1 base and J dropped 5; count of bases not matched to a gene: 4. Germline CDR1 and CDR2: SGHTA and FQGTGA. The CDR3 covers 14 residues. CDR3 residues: CASSLKGLENEQYF. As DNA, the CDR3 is TGTGCCAGCAGCTTAAAGGGACTAGAAAACGAGCAGTACTTC.

The CDR3 spells CASSLGGLAGQETQYF. CDR3 bases: TGCGCCAGCAGCTTGGGTGGACTAGCGGGTCAAGAGACCCAGTACTTC. The chain links TRBV5-1 to TRBJ2-5; TRBD2 agrees at 11 bases. The CDR3 is 16 residues long. Germline V CDR1 and CDR2: SGHRS, YFSETQ. The J segment lost 2 bases and the V segment lost 0 bases, leaving 3 bases of the junction unmatched.

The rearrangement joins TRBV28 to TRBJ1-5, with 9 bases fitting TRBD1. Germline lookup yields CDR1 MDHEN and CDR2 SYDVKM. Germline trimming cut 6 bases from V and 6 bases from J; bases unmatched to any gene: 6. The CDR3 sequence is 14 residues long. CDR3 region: CASSLQGAGQPQHF. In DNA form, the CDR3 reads TGTGCCAGCAGCCTACAGGGGGCGGGTCAGCCCCAGCATTTT.

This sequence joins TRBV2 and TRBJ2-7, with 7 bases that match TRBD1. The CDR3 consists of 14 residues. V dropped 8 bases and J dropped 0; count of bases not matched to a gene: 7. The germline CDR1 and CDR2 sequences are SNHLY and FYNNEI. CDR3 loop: CASRTGPLSYEQYF. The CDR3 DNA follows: TGTGCCAGCCGGACAGGCCCCCTCTCCTACGAGCAGTACTTC.